This T cell receptor beta chain appears in the sequencing data of a study of blood T cell repertoires in COVID-19. As for the study in general: Material from acute and convalescent COVID-19 was sourced from the United States, Italy and Spain.

Germline CDR1 SGHRS, CDR2 YFSETQ. The germline V and J ends were trimmed by 0 bases and 4 bases, with 19 bases remaining between them. This CDR3 region has 17 residues. Sequencing was performed with immunoSEQ multiplex PCR; in TCRdb, only in-frame clones are kept and a portion is missing. The sample lists some 99,000 clones; around 90% were seen once. This chain uses TRBV5-1 with TRBJ2-5; perhaps TRBD2 as D (5 bases). The TCR comes from a human donor with COVID-19, enrolled during active disease. The donor label of this sample is uncertain. The sequencing sample was made of peripheral blood. CDR3 in amino acids: CASSLGLGGSRGETQYF. CDR3 bases: TGCGCCAGCAGCTTGGGTTTAGGTGGGAGTCGGGGAGAGACCCAGTACTTC.